The clone carrying this T cell receptor (beta chain) was detected a few times. The data are from a study of T cells of healthy individuals. Using its own MiXCR run on the 5' RACE reads, TCRdb lists one record per CDR3 protein. The table records 85,000 to 100,000 distinct CDR3 sequences, 15% to 20% of them present only once. Trimming shortened V by 0 bases and J by 1 base, and 9 bases separated the two germline ends. The CDR3 extends over 15 amino acids. Germline V gives CDR1 ENHRY, CDR2 SYGVKD. The sequence was collected from a human donor in good health. V usage is TRBV10-3 and J usage is TRBJ2-5, with D unresolved. The CDR3 region has the DNA TGTGCCATCAGTGAGTCGACACAGAGCCAAGAGACCCAGTACTTC. It specifies CAISESTQSQETQYF.